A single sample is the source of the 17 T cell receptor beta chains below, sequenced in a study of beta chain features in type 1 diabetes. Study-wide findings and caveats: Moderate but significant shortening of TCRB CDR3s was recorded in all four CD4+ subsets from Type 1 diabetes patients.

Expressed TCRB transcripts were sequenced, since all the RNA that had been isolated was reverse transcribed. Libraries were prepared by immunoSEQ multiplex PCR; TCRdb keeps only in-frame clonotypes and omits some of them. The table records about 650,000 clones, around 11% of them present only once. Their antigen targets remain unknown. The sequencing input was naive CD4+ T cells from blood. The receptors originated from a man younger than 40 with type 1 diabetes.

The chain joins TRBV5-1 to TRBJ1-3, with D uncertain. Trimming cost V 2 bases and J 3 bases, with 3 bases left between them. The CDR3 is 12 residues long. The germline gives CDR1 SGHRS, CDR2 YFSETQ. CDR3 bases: TGCGCCAGCAGCTTTAATGGAAACACCATATATTTT. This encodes CASSFNGNTIYF.

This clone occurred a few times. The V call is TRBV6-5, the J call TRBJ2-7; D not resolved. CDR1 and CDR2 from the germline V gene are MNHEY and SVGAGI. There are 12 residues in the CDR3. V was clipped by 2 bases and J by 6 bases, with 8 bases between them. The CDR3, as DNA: TGTGCCAGCAGTTACAAGGGTGCCGAGCAGTACTTC. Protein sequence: CASSYKGAEQYF.

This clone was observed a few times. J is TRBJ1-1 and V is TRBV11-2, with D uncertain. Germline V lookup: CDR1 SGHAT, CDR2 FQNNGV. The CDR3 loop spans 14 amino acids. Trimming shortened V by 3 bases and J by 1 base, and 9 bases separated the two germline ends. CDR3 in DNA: TGTGCCAGCAGCTTCATGTCGTCGAACACTGAAGCTTTCTTT. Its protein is CASSFMSSNTEAFF.

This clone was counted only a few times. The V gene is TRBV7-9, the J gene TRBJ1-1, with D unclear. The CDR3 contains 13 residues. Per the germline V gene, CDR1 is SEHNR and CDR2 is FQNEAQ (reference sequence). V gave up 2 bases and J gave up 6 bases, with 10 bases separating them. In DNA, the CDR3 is TGTGCCAGCAGCTTACGAGGCCTTTCTGAAGCTTTCTTT. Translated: CASSLRGLSEAFF.

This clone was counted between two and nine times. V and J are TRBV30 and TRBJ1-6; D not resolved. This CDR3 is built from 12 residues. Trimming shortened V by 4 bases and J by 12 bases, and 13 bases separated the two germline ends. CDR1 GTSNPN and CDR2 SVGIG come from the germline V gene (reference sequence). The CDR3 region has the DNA TGTGCCTGGACGGACGAGGTGAGACCCCTCCACTTT. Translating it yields CAWTDEVRPLHF.

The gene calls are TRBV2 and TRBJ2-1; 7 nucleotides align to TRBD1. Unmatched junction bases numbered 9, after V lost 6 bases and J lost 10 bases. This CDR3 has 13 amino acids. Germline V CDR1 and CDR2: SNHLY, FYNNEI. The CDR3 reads CASSREGAREQFF. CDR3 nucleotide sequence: TGTGCCAGCAGCCGAGAGGGGGCTAGGGAGCAGTTCTTC.

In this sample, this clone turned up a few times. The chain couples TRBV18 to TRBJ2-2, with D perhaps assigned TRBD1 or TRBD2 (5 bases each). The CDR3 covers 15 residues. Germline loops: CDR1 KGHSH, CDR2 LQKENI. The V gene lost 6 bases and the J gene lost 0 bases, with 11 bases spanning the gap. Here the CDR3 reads CASSGDRSNTGELFF. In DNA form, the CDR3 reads TGTGCCAGCTCCGGGGACCGATCGAACACCGGGGAGCTGTTTTTT. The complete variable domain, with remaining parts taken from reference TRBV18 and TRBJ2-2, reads NAGVMQNPRHLVRRRGQEARLRCSPMKGHSHVYWYRQLPEEGLKFMVYLQKENIIDESGMPKERFSAEFPKEGPSILRIQQVVRGDSAAYFCASSGDRSNTGELFFGEGSRLTVL.

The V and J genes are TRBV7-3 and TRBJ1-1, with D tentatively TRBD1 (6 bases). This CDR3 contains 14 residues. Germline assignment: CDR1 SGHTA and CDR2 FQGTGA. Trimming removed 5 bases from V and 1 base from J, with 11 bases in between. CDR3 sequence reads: CASSPDRGNTEAFF. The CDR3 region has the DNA TGTGCCAGCAGCCCGGACAGAGGGAACACTGAAGCTTTCTTT.

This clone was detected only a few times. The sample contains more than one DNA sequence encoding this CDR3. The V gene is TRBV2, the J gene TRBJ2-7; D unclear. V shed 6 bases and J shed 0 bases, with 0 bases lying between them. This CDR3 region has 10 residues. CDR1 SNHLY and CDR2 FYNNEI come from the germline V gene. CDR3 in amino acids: CASSSYEQYF. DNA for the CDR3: TGTGCCAGCAGCTCCTACGAGCAGTACTTC.

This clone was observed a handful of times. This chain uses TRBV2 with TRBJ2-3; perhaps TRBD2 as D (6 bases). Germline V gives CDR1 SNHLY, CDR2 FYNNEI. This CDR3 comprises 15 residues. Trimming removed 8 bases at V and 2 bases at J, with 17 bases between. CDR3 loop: CASGPPGVPTDTQYF. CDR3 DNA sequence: TGTGCCAGCGGGCCTCCGGGGGTTCCCACAGATACGCAGTATTTT.

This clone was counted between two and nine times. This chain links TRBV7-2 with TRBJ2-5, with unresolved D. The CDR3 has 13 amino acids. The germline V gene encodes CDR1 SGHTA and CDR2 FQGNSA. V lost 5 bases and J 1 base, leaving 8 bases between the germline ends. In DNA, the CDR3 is TGTGCCAGCAGCGTCTCGATCCAAGAGACCCAGTACTTC. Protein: CASSVSIQETQYF.

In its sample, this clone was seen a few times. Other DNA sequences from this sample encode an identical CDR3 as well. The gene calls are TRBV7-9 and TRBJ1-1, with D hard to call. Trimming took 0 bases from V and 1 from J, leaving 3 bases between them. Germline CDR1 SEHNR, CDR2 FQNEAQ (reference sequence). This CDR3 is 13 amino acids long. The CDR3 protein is CASSLAQNTEAFF. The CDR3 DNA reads TGTGCCAGCAGCTTAGCTCAGAACACTGAAGCTTTCTTT.

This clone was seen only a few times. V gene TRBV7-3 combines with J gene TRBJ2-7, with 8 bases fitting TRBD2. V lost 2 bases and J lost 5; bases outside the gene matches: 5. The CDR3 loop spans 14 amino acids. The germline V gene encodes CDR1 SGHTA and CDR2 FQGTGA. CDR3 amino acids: CASSLAGGPNEQYF. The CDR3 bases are TGTGCCAGCAGCTTAGCGGGGGGCCCTAACGAGCAGTACTTC.

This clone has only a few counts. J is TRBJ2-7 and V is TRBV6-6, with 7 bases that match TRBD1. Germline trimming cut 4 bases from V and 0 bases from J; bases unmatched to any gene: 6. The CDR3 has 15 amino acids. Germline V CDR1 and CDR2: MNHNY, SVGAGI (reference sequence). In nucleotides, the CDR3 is TGTGCCAGCAGTTCCCCGGACAGGAGCTCCTACGAGCAGTACTTC. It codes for CASSSPDRSSYEQYF.

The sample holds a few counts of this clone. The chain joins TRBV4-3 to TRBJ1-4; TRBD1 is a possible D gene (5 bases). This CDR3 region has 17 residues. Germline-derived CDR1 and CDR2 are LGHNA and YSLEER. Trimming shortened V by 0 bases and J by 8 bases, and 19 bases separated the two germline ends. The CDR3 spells CASSQDTGYHNEEKLFF. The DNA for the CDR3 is TGCGCCAGCAGCCAAGATACAGGCTACCACAATGAAGAAAAACTGTTTTTT.

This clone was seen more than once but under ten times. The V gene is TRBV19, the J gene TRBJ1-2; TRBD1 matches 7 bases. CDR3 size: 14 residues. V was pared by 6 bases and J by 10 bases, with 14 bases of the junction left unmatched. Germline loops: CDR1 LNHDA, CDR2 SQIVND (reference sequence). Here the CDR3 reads CASSRQGSGVAYTF. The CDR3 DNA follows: TGTGCCAGTAGCCGACAGGGCTCGGGCGTTGCCTACACCTTC. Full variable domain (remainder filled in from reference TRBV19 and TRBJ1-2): DGGITQSPKYLFRKEGQNVTLSCEQNLNHDAMYWYRQDPGQGLRLIYYSQIVNDFQKGDIAEGYSVSREKKESFPLTVTSAQKNPTAFYLCASSRQGSGVAYTFGSGTRLTVV.

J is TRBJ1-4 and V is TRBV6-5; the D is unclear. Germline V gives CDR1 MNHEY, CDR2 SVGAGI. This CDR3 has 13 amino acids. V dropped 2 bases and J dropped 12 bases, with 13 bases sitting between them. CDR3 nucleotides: TGTGCCAGCAGTTACGAGGCAAAGGCAGAACTGTTTTTT. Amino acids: CASSYEAKAELFF.